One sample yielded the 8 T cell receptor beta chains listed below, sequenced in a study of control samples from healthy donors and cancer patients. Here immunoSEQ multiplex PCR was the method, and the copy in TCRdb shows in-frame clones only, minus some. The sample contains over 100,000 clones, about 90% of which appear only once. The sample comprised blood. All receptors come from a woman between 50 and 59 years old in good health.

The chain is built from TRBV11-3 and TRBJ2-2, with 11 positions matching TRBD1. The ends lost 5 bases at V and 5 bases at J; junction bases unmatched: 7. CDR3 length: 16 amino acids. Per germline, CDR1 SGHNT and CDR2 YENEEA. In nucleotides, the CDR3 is TGTGCCAGCAGCCATCGCCGGGACAGGGGGACCGGGGAGCTGTTTTTT. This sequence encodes CASSHRRDRGTGELFF.

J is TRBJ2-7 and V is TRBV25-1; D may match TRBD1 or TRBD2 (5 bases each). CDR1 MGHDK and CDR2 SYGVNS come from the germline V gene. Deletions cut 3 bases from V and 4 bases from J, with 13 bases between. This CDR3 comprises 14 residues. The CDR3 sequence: CASSDEGSPYEQYF. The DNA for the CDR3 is TGTGCCAGCAGTGACGAGGGGAGCCCTTACGAGCAGTACTTC.

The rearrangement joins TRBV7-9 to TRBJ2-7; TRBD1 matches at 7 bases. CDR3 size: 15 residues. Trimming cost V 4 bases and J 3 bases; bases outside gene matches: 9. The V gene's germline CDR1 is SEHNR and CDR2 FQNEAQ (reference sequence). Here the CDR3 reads CASSYVPGQIYEQYF. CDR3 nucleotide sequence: TGTGCCAGCAGCTACGTGCCGGGACAGATCTACGAGCAGTACTTC.

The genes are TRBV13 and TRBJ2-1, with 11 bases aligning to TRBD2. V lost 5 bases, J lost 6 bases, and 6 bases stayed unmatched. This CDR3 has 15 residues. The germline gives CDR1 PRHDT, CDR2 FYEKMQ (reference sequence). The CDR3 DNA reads TGTGCCAGCAGCGTGGGGGGACTAGCGGCCAATGAGCAGTTCTTC. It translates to CASSVGGLAANEQFF.

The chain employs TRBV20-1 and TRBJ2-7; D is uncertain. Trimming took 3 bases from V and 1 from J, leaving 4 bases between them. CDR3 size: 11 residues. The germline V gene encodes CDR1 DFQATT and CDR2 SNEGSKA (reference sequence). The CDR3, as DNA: TGCAGTGCTAGCGCTTCCTACGAGCAGTACTTC. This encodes CSASASYEQYF.

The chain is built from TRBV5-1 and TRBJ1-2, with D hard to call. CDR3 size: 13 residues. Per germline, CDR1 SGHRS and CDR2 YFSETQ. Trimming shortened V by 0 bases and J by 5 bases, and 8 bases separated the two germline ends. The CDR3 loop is CASSLVAGYGYTF. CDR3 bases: TGCGCCAGCAGCTTGGTTGCAGGATATGGCTACACCTTC.

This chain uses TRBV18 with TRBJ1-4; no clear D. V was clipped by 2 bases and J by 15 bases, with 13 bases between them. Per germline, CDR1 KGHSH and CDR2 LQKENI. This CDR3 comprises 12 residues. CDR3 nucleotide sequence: TGTGCCAGCTCACCAAATGAAGGCAGTTTGTTTTTT. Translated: CASSPNEGSLFF.

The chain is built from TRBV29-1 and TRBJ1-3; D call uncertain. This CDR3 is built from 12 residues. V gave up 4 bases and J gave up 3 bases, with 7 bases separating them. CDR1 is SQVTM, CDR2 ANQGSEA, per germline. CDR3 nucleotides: TGCAGCGTTGGAGGGCTTGGAAACACCATATATTTT. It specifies CSVGGLGNTIYF.